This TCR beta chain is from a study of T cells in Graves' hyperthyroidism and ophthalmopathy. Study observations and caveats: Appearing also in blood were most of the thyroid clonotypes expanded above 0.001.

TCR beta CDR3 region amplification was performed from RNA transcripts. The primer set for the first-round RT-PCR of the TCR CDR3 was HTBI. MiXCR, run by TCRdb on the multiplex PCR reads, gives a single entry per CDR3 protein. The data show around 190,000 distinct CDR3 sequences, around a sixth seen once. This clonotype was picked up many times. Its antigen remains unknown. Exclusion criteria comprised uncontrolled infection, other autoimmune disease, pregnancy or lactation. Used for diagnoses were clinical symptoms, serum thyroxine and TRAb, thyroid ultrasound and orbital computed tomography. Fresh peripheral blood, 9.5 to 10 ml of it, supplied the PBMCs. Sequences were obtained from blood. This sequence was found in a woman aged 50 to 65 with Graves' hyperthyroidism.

CDR3 bases: TGTGCCAGCAGTGTTCAAGCGGGAGGTGGAGATACGCAGTATTTT. Translation gives CASSVQAGGGDTQYF. The chain links TRBV6-1 to TRBJ2-3; 9 nucleotides match TRBD2. Germline V lookup: CDR1 MNHNS, CDR2 SASEGT. V lost 4 bases, J lost 5 bases, and 7 bases stayed unmatched. This CDR3 comprises 15 residues.